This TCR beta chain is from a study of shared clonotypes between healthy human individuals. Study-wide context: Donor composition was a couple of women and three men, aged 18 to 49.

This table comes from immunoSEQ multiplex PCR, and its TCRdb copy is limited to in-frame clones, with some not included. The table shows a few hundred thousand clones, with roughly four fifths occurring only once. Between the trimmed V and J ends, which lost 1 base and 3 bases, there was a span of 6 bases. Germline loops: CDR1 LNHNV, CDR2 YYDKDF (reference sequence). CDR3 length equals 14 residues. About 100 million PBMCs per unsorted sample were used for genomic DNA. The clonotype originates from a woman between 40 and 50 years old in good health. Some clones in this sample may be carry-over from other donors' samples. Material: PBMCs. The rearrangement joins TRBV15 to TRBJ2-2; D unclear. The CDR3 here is CATSRGLDTGELFF. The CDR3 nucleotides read TGTGCCACCAGCAGAGGGTTGGACACCGGGGAGCTGTTTTTT.